A single sample is the source of the 16 T cell receptor beta chains below, sequenced in a study of shared clonotypes between healthy human individuals. Only in-frame clones appear in the TCRdb table, and some are missing; sequencing was by immunoSEQ multiplex PCR. The data hold a few million clones, with 85% to 95% observed a single time. Sequences were obtained from naive CD4+ T cells from PBMCs. Subset: CD45RA+ positively selected. The receptors originated from a man aged 18 to 30 in good health. Some clones in this sample may be carry-over from other donors' samples.

The chain joins TRBV27 to TRBJ2-3, with TRBD1 matching 9 bases. This CDR3 is 15 amino acids long. The germline V gene has CDR1 MNHEY and CDR2 SMNVEV (reference sequence). J lost 2 bases, V lost 7 bases, and 7 bases had no gene match. This chain's CDR3 is CASTRGQGYTDTQYF. The CDR3 region has the DNA TGTGCCAGCACCAGGGGACAGGGCTACACAGATACGCAGTATTTT.

V usage is TRBV5-6 and J usage is TRBJ1-1; weak D call: TRBD1 (5 bases). This CDR3 is built from 14 residues. V was trimmed by 0 bases and J by 1 base, leaving 7 bases between them. Germline V CDR1 and CDR2: SGHDT, YYEEEE. CDR3 coding DNA: TGTGCCAGCAGCTTGGTAGGGGAGAACACTGAAGCTTTCTTT. Translated, it gives CASSLVGENTEAFF.

As regards this clone: Within the sample, other DNA sequences also encode this same CDR3. V and J are TRBV9 and TRBJ2-3; the D gene could be TRBD1 or TRBD2 (5 bases each). Germline lookup yields CDR1 SGDLS and CDR2 YYNGEE. This CDR3 comprises 15 residues. Trimming left V 0 bases short and J 1 base short, with 9 bases between. The CDR3 nucleotides read TGTGCCAGCAGCGTAGGGGGGTCGGGCACAGATACGCAGTATTTT. It encodes CASSVGGSGTDTQYF.

The chain carries TRBV2 and TRBJ2-3; 9 bases are a match to TRBD1. Germline CDR1 SNHLY, CDR2 FYNNEI. The CDR3 is 14 residues long. The J segment lost 4 bases and the V segment lost 5 bases, leaving 4 bases of the junction unmatched. The CDR3 sequence: CASSSQGAADTQYF. CDR3 DNA: TGTGCCAGCAGTTCACAGGGGGCTGCAGATACGCAGTATTTT.

V gene TRBV5-1 combines with J gene TRBJ1-1, with 7 bases lining up with TRBD1. With 4 bases clipped from V and 2 bases from J, the junction kept 14 bases outside the gene matches. Germline assignment: CDR1 SGHRS and CDR2 YFSETQ. CDR3 length: 17 residues. CDR3 sequence: CASSERQGMDVNTEAFF. CDR3 coding DNA: TGCGCCAGCAGCGAGAGACAGGGTATGGATGTAAACACTGAAGCTTTCTTT.

This clone came up a few times. The chain employs TRBV9 and TRBJ1-5, with 7 bases that match TRBD1. The V and J ends lost 3 bases and 3 bases, in that order; junction bases with no gene match: 6. This CDR3 has 15 amino acids. Germline V gene data show CDR1 as SGDLS and CDR2 as YYNGEE. The CDR3 bases are TGTGCCAGCAGCGCCCTACAGGGGATCAATCAGCCCCAGCATTTT. This translates into CASSALQGINQPQHF.

This rearrangement joins TRBV11-2 to TRBJ2-2, with D unresolved. The length of the CDR3 is 13 residues. Germline-derived CDR1 and CDR2 are SGHAT and FQNNGV. Trimming left V 1 base short and J 6 bases short, with 6 bases between. The CDR3: CASSLVQAGELFF. CDR3 coding DNA: TGTGCCAGCAGCTTAGTCCAGGCCGGGGAGCTGTTTTTT.

Concerning this clone: This CDR3 is also generated by other DNA sequences in the sample. The chain has TRBV2 and TRBJ2-3; D might be TRBD1 (5 bases). This CDR3 spans 14 amino acids. Trimming cost V 3 bases and J 0 bases, with 7 bases left between them. CDR1 and CDR2 (germline): SNHLY, FYNNEI. CDR3 loop: CASSDRTSTDTQYF. In nucleotides, the CDR3 is TGTGCCAGCAGTGACAGGACAAGCACAGATACGCAGTATTTT.

This clone was recorded a few times. The genes are TRBV14 and TRBJ2-2; 15 bases fit TRBD2. Germline CDR1 SGHDN, CDR2 FVKESK. The CDR3 extends over 19 amino acids. V was pared by 1 base and J by 7 bases, with 10 bases of the junction left unmatched. The CDR3 region is CASSQAPPGLAGGGGELFF. The CDR3 DNA sequence: TGTGCCAGCAGCCAAGCCCCCCCGGGACTAGCGGGAGGAGGCGGGGAGCTGTTTTTT. The full variable domain, rest sourced from reference TRBV14 and TRBJ2-2, is EAGVTQFPSHSVIEKGQTVTLRCDPISGHDNLYWYRRVMGKEIKFLLHFVKESKQDESGMPNNRFLAERTGGTYSTLKVQPAELEDSGVYFCASSQAPPGLAGGGGELFFGEGSRLTVL.

V gene TRBV5-1 combines with J gene TRBJ2-5; TRBD2 might be the D (6 bases). With 0 bases removed from V and 2 bases from J, the gap between germline ends came to 14 bases. Per the germline V gene, CDR1 is SGHRS and CDR2 is YFSETQ. This CDR3 has 16 amino acids. CDR3 loop: CASSLEVRRAQETQYF. In nucleotides, the CDR3 is TGCGCCAGCAGCTTGGAGGTCCGGAGGGCACAAGAGACCCAGTACTTC.

The chain employs TRBV28 and TRBJ2-1; 9 bases are a match to TRBD2. CDR3 length: 18 residues. Germline values: CDR1 MDHEN, CDR2 SYDVKM. V lost 3 bases and J lost 9; bases outside the gene matches: 18. The CDR3 loop is CASSLGLRAGGALGEQFF. CDR3 in DNA: TGTGCCAGCAGTTTGGGGTTGAGGGCGGGAGGGGCCTTGGGTGAGCAGTTCTTC.

J is TRBJ1-2 and V is TRBV28; D is uncertain. Trimming pared 4 bases from V and 12 bases from J, leaving 12 bases between. CDR1 is MDHEN, CDR2 SYDVKM, per germline. This CDR3 contains 11 residues. The CDR3 bases are TGTGCCAGCAGTTCCCGAGGTTGGGACACCTTC. Protein sequence: CASSSRGWDTF.

The chain carries TRBV19 and TRBJ2-2; 8 bases agree with TRBD2. CDR1 is LNHDA and CDR2 is SQIVND in the germline V gene (reference sequence). The trim removed 4 bases at V and 0 bases at J, leaving 4 bases unmatched. The CDR3 spans 16 residues. The CDR3 region is CASSRGTRPNTGELFF. In nucleotides, the CDR3 is TGTGCCAGTAGTAGGGGGACTAGACCGAACACCGGGGAGCTGTTTTTT.

This chain's CDR3 is CASSIREWDTEAFF. CDR3 in DNA: TGTGCCAGTAGTATCAGGGAGTGGGACACTGAAGCTTTCTTT. The chain has TRBV19 and TRBJ1-1; D is perhaps TRBD1 (5 bases). The CDR3 is 14 residues long. The V end lost 3 bases, the J end lost 3 bases, and 11 bases lay between the germline ends. CDR1 is LNHDA and CDR2 is SQIVND in the germline V gene (reference sequence).

Concerning this clone: At the DNA level, this CDR3 is encoded by other sequences in the same sample as well. The rearrangement links TRBV2 to TRBJ2-7; TRBD1 aligns across 7 bases. The CDR3 contains 14 residues. The germline V gene has CDR1 SNHLY and CDR2 FYNNEI. With V trimmed by 8 bases and J by 2 bases, 9 bases remained unmatched. The CDR3 DNA reads TGTGCCAGCCGTCCGGGACAGCTACCCTACGAGCAGTACTTC. This sequence encodes CASRPGQLPYEQYF. The entire variable domain, with the rest obtained from reference TRBV2 and TRBJ2-7, is as follows: EPEVTQTPSHQVTQMGQEVILRCVPISNHLYFYWYRQILGQKVEFLVSFYNNEISEKSEIFDDQFSVERPDGSNFTLKIRSTKLEDSAMYFCASRPGQLPYEQYFGPGTRLTVT.

The chain links TRBV6-1 to TRBJ1-5, with 7 bases aligning to TRBD1. The length of the CDR3 is 17 residues. Germline V CDR1 and CDR2: MNHNS, SASEGT. V lost 4 bases, J lost 2 bases, and 11 bases stayed unmatched. The CDR3 sequence is CASSGRATGSGNQPQHF. The CDR3 coding sequence is TGTGCCAGCAGTGGAAGGGCGACAGGGAGCGGCAATCAGCCCCAGCATTTT.